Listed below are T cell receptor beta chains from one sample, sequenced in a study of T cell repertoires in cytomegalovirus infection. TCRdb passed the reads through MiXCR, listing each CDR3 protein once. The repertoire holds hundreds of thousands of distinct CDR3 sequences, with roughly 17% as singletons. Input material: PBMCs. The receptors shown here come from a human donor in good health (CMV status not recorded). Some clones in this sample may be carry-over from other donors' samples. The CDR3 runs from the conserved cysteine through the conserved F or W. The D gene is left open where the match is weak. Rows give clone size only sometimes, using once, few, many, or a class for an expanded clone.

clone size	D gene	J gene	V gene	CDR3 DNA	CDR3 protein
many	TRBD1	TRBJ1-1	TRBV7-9	TGTGCCAGCAGCCTTCAGGGGGTAAGGCCTGAAGCTTTCTTT	CASSLQGVRPEAFF
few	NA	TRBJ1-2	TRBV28	TGTGCCAGCACATCTGGACAGCAGGACTATGGCTACACCTTC	CASTSGQQDYGYTF
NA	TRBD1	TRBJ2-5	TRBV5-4	TGTGCCAGCAGCCAGGCAGGGGGCGTCGGGGAGACCCAGTACTTC	CASSQAGGVGETQYF
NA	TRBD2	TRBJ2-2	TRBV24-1	TGTGCCACCAGTGGCTCTACGAGGGGACTAGGAAACACCGGGGAGCTGTTTTTT	CATSGSTRGLGNTGELFF
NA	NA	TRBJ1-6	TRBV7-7	TGTGCTAGCAGCCCCGGCCCCCTTCCACCCCTCCACTTT	CASSPGPLPPLHF
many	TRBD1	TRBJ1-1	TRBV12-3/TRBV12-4	TGTGCCAGCAGACCCACAGGGGACGACACTGAAGCTTTCTTT	CASRPTGDDTEAFF
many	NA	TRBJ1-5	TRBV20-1	TGCAGTGCTAGTCGGGGAAATCAGCCCCAGCATTTT	CSASRGNQPQHF
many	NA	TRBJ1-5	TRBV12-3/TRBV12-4	TGTGCCAGCAACTTGGGCGTAGGGGCCCAGCATTTT	CASNLGVGAQHF
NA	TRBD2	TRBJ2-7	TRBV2	TGTGCCAGCAGCCTACTAGCGGGGGCCGCCTACGAGCAGTACTTC	CASSLLAGAAYEQYF
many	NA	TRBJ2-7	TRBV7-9	TGTGCCAGCAGCTTAGCCACAGGGTATCGCGAGCAGTACTTC	CASSLATGYREQYF
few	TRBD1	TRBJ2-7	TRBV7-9	TGTGCCAGCAGCTTAAAGAGCACAGGGGCCTACGAGCAGTACTTC	CASSLKSTGAYEQYF
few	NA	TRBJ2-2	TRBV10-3	TGTGCCATCAGTGAGACCGGTTGGAACACCGGGGAGCTGTTTTTT	CAISETGWNTGELFF
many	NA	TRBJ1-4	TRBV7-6	TGTGCCAGCAGCTTAGGCAGAAGCGGGGGCTGGGTGGATGAAAAACTGTTTTTT	CASSLGRSGGWVDEKLFF
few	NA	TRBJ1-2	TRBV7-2	TGTGCCAGCAGCTCCGACAGGAGCTACACCTTC	CASSSDRSYTF
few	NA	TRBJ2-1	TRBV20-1	TGCAGTGCTAGTCGGGCGAGTGGAGACAATGAGCAGTTCTTC	CSASRASGDNEQFF
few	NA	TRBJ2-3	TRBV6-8	TGTGCCAGCAGTTACAGGGCCACCCTTACCACAGATACGCAGTATTTT	CASSYRATLTTDTQYF
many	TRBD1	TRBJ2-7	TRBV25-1	TGTGCCAGCAGTGACGACAGGGTTGACGAGCAGTACTTC	CASSDDRVDEQYF
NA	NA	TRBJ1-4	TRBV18	TGTGCCAGCTCACTGCCGGGGGCTTTGATCGAAAAACTGTTTTTT	CASSLPGALIEKLFF
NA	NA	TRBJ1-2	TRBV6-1	TGTGCCAGCAGTAAGGGTACGACAGGACGTGATCGCTACACCTTC	CASSKGTTGRDRYTF
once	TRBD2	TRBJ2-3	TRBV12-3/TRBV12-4	TGTGCCAGCAGTTTAGCGCTAGGGACTAGCCGAATCACAGATACGCAGTATTTT	CASSLALGTSRITDTQYF
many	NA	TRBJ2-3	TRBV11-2	TGTGCCAGCAGCCCACGCCCGGGACTTAGCACAGATACGCAGTATTTT	CASSPRPGLSTDTQYF
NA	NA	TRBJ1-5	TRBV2	TGTGCCAGCAGGGAGACGGGGAGGGTGGCCCAGCCCCAGCATTTT	CASRETGRVAQPQHF
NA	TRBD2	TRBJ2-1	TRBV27	TGTGCCAGCAGTGGCAGACTAGCGGGGGGCTTGGATGAGCAGTTCTTC	CASSGRLAGGLDEQFF
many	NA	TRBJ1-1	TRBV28	TGTGCCAGCAGTTTAGGGTACGAAGCTTTCTTT	CASSLGYEAFF
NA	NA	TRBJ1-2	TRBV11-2	TGTGCCAGCAGCCCCCTGAGGTCGGGCAGGGCCAAGGGCTACACCTTC	CASSPLRSGRAKGYTF
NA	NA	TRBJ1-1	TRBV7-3	TGTGCCAGCAGCTTAATCGGGGAGTCTAATGAAGCTTTCTTT	CASSLIGESNEAFF
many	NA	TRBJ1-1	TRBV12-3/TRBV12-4	TGTGCCAGCAGTCCCCAGGGCCCCAACACTGAAGCTTTCTTT	CASSPQGPNTEAFF
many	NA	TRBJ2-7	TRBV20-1	TGCAGTGCTCATGGACCCTACGAGCAGTACTTC	CSAHGPYEQYF
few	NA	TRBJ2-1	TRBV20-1	TGCAGTGCTAGAGATCCCAGGGGCTTTCAGTTCTTC	CSARDPRGFQFF
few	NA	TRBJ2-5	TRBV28	TGTGCCAGCAGTCGACAGGATTGGAACCAAGAGACCCAGTACTTC	CASSRQDWNQETQYF
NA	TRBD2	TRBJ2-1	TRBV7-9	TGTGCCAGCAGCTATGGGGATAGCGGGGGGGCTTCGAATGAGCAGTTCTTC	CASSYGDSGGASNEQFF
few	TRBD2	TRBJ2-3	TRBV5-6	TGTGCCAGCAGCTTGGAAAGGTCCGCGGGAGGGGATACGCAGTATTTT	CASSLERSAGGDTQYF
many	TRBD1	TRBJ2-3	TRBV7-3	TGTGCCAGCAGTGGTGGACAGGGGTACACAGATACGCAGTATTTT	CASSGGQGYTDTQYF
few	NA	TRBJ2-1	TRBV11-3	TGTGCCAGCAGCTTAGAGGGGGTCGAGTCGAATGAGCAGTTCTTC	CASSLEGVESNEQFF
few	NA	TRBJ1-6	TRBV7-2	TGTGCCAGCAGCTTAGCGTTTGGGAGCTCCTATAATTCACCCCTCCACTTT	CASSLAFGSSYNSPLHF
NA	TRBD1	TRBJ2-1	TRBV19	TGTGCCAGTAGTATAGTAGGAGGGACAGGCCACAATGAGCAGTTCTTC	CASSIVGGTGHNEQFF
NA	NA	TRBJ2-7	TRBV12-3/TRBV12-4	TGTGCCAGCAGTTTAGGTCTGACGGATAGCTCCTACGAGCAGTACTTC	CASSLGLTDSSYEQYF
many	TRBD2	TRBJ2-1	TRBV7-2	TGTGCCAGCCGAGGGGCTAGCGGGGGATACAATGAGCAGTTCTTC	CASRGASGGYNEQFF
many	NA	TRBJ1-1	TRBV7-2	TGTGCCAGCAGCTTAGAGGGCAGGCCTATGAACACTGAAGCTTTCTTT	CASSLEGRPMNTEAFF
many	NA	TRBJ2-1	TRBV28	TGTGCCAGCCAAAATGGGGCCTCCGCGAATGAGCAGTTCTTC	CASQNGASANEQFF
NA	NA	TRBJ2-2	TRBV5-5	TGTGCCAGCAGCTTGAGAACACCCACCGGGGAGCTGTTTTTT	CASSLRTPTGELFF
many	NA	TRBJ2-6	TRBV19	TGTGCCAGTAGTATTACCGGCTCTGGGGCCAACGTCCTGACTTTC	CASSITGSGANVLTF
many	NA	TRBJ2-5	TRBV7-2	TGTGCCAGCAGATTAAGCCCAGCGACACAAGAGACCCAGTACTTC	CASRLSPATQETQYF
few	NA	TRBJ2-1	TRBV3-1	TGTGCCAGCAGCCAAGAAACCAGCTTAAGGGCGGGGAAAAAGAATGAGCAGTTCTTC	CASSQETSLRAGKKNEQFF